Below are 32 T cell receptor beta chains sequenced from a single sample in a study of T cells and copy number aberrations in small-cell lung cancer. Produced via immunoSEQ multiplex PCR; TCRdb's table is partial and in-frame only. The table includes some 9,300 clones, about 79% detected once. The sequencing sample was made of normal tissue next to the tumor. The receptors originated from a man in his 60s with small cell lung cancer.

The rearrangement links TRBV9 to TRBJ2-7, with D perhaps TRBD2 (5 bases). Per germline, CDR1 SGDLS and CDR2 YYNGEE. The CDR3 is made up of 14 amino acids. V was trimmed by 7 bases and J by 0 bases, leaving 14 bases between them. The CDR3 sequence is CASASGTTSYEQYF. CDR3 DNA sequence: TGTGCCAGCGCCTCGGGAACAACCTCCTACGAGCAGTACTTC.

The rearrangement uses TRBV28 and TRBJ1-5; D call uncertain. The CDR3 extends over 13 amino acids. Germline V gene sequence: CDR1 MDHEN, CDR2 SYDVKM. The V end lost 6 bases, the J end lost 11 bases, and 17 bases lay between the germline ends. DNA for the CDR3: TGTGCCAGCAGGCCCCCCCCCGAAAGGACCCAGCATTTT. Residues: CASRPPPERTQHF.

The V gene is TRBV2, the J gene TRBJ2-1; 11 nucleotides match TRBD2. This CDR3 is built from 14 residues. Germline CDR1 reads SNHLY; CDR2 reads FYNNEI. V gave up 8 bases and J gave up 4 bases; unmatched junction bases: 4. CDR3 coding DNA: TGTGCCAGCGGAGGGACTAGCGGATACAATGAGCAGTTCTTC. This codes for CASGGTSGYNEQFF.

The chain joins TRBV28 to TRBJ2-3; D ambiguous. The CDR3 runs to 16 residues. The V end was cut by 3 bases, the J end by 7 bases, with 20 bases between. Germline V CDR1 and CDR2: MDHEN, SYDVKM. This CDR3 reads CASSFAEWTYGNTQYF. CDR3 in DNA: TGTGCCAGCAGTTTCGCGGAGTGGACGTATGGGAATACGCAGTATTTT.

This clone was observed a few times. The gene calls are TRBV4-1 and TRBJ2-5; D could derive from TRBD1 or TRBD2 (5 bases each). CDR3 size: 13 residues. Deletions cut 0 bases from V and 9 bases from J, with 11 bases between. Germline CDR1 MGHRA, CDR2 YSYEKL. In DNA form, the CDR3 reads TGCGCCAGCAGCCAAGATGGCGAGGGGCCCCAGTACTTC. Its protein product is CASSQDGEGPQYF.

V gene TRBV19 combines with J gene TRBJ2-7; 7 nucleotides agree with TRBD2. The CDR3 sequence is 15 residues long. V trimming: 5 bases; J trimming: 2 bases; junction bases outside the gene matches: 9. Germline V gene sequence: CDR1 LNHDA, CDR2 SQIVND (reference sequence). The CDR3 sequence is CASSLLGGGAYEQYF. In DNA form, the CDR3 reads TGTGCCAGTAGTCTTCTTGGCGGGGGAGCCTACGAGCAGTACTTC.

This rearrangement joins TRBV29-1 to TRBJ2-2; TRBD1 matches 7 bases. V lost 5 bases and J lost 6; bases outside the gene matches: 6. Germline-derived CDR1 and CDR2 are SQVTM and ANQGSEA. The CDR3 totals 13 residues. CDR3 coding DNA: TGCAGCGTTCGGACGACAGGGCCCGGGGAGCTGTTTTTT. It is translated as CSVRTTGPGELFF.

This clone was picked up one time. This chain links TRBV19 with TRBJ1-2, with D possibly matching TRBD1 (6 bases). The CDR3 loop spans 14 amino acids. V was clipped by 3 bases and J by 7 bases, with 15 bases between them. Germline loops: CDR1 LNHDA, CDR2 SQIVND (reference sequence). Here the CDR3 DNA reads TGTGCCAGTAGTATCTCAGGGGCCCTCGGTGGCTACACCTTC. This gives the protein CASSISGALGGYTF.

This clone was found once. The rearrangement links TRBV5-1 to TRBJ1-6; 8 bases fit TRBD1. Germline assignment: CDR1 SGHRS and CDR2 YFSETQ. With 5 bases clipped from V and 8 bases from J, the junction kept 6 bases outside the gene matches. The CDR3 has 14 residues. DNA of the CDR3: TGCGCCAGCAGGCCGGACAGGGTGGATTCACCCCTCCACTTT. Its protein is CASRPDRVDSPLHF.

This CDR3 reads CASSEKVAGSFYNEQFF. The CDR3 region has the DNA TGTGCCAGCAGTGAAAAGGTTGCAGGGAGTTTCTACAATGAGCAGTTCTTC. The genes are TRBV6-1 and TRBJ2-1; the D call may be TRBD1 or TRBD2 (5 bases each). The V and J ends lost 2 bases and 3 bases respectively, with 17 bases between them. The germline V gene has CDR1 MNHNS and CDR2 SASEGT. CDR3 size: 17 residues.

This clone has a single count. CDR3 in amino acids: CARRYLDSYSGNTIYF. CDR3 coding DNA: TGTGCCCGGAGGTATTTGGACAGCTACTCTGGAAACACCATATATTTT. This chain uses TRBV11-2 with TRBJ1-3, with D perhaps TRBD1 (6 bases). V lost 11 bases, J lost 0 bases, and 20 bases lay in between. The CDR3 consists of 16 residues. Per the germline V gene, CDR1 is SGHAT and CDR2 is FQNNGV.

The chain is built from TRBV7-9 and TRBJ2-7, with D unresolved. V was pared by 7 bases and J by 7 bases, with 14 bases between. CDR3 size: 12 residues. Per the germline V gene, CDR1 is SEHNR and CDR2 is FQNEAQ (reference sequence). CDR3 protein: CASTSPLGEQYF. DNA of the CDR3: TGTGCCAGCACGAGCCCCCTGGGGGAGCAGTACTTC.

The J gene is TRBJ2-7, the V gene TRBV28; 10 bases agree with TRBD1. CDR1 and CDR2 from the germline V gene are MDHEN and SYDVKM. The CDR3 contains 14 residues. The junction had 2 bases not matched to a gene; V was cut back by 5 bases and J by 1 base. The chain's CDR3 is CASSRTGGSYEQYF. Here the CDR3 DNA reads TGTGCCAGCAGTCGGACAGGGGGTTCCTACGAGCAGTACTTC.

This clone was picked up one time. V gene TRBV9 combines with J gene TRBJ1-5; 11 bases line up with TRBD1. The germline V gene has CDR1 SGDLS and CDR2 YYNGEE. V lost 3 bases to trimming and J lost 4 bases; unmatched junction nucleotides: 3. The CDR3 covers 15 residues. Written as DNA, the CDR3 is TGTGCCAGCAGCGCCGGGACAGGGGGTAATCAGCCCCAGCATTTT. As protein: CASSAGTGGNQPQHF.

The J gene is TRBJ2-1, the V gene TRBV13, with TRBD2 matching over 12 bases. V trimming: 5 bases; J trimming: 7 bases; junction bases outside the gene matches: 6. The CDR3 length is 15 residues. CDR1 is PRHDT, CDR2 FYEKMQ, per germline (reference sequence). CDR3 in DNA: TGTGCCAGCAGCCCAACTAGCGGGAGGCGAAATGAGCAGTTCTTC. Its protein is CASSPTSGRRNEQFF.

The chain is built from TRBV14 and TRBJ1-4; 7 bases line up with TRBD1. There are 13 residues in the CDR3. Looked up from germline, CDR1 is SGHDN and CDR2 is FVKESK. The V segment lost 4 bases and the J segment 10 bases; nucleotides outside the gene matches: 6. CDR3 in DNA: TGTGCCAGCAGCCGTACCCGACAGGGAAAACTGTTTTTT. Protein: CASSRTRQGKLFF.

CDR3 DNA sequence: TGTGCCTGGAGTCATGGCGCTGAAGCTTTCTTT. This translates into CAWSHGAEAFF. This rearrangement joins TRBV30 to TRBJ1-1; D unresolved. Between the trimmed V and J ends, which lost 2 bases and 6 bases, there was a span of 7 bases. CDR3 size: 11 residues. Germline CDR1 and CDR2: GTSNPN and SVGIG (reference sequence).

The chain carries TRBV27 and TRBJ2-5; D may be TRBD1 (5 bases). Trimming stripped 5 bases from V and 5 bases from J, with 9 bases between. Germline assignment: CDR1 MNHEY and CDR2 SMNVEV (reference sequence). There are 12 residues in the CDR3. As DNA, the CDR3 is TGTGCCAGCAGTGTCACAGGCGAGACCCAGTACTTC. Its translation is CASSVTGETQYF.

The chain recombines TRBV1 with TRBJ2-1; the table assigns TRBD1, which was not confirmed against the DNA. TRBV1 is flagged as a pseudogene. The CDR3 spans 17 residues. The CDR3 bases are TGCACCAGCAGCCAGGCCCAGGGGCCTCTCACCTACAATGAGCAGTTCTTC. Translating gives CTSSQAQGPLTYNEQFF.

CDR3 coding DNA: TGTGCCAGCAGCTTTCAGGGGGCCGGCAGCGACGAGCAGTACTTC. It yields the protein CASSFQGAGSDEQYF. The V gene is TRBV5-4, the J gene TRBJ2-7; TRBD1 agrees at 8 bases. Germline CDR1 reads SGHNT; CDR2 reads YYREEE (reference sequence). The CDR3 covers 15 residues. The V segment lost 2 bases and the J segment 5 bases; nucleotides outside the gene matches: 9.

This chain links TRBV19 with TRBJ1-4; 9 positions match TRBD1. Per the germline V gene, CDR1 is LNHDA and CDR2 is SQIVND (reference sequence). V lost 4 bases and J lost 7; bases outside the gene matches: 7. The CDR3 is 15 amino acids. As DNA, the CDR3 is TGTGCCAGTAGTACCGGGACAGGGTTCGGTGAAAAACTGTTTTTT. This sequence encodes CASSTGTGFGEKLFF.

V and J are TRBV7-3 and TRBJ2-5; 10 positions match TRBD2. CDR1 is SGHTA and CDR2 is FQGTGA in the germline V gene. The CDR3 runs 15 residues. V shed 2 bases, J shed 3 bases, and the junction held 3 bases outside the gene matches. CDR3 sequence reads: CASSLLGLAEETQYF. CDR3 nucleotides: TGTGCCAGCAGCTTACTAGGACTAGCGGAAGAGACCCAGTACTTC.

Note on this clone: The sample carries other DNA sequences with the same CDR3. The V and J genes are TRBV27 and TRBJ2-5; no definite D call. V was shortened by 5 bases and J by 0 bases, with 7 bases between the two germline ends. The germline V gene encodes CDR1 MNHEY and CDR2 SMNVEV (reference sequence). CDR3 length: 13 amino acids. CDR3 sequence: CASSPQYQETQYF. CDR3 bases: TGTGCCAGCAGTCCGCAGTACCAAGAGACCCAGTACTTC.

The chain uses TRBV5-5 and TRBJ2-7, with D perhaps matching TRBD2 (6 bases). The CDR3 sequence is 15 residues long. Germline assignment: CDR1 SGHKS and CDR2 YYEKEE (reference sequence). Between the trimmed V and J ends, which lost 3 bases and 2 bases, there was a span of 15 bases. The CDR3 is CASSYLGTGPYEQYF. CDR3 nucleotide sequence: TGTGCCAGCAGCTACCTTGGGACTGGGCCCTACGAGCAGTACTTC. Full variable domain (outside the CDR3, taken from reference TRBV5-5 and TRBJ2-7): DAGVTQSPTHLIKTRGQQVTLRCSPISGHKSVSWYQQVLGQGPQFIFQYYEKEERGRGNFPDRFSARQFPNYSSELNVNALLLGDSALYLCASSYLGTGPYEQYFGPGTRLTVT.

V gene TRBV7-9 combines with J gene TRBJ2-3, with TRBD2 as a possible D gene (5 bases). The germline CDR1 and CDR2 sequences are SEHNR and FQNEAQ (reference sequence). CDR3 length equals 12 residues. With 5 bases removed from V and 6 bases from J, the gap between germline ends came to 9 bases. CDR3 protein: CASSHRGDTQYF. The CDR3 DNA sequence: TGTGCCAGCAGCCACCGAGGGGATACGCAGTATTTT. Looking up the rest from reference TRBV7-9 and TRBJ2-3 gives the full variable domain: DTGVSQNPRHKITKRGQNVTFRCDPISEHNRLYWYRQTLGQGPEFLTYFQNEAQLEKSRLLSDRFSAERPKGSFSTLEIQRTEQGDSAMYLCASSHRGDTQYFGPGTRLTVL.

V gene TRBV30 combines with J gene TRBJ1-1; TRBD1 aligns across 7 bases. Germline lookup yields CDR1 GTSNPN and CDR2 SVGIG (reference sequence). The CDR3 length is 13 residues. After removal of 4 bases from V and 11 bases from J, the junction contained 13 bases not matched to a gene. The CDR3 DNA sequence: TGTGCCTGGAATCGACAGGGCGGTGTTTGGGCTTTCTTT. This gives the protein CAWNRQGGVWAFF.

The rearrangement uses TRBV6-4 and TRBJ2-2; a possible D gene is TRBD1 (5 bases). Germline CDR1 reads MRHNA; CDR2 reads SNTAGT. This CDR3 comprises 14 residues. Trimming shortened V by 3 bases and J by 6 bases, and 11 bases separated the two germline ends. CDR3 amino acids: CASSESGLAGELFF. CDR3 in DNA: TGTGCCAGCAGTGAATCAGGGCTGGCCGGGGAGCTGTTTTTT.

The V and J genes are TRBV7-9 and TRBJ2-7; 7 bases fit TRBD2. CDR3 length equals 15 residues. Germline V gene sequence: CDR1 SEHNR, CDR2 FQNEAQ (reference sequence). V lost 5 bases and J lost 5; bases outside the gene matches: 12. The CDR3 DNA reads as TGTGCCAGCAGCCCTTGGGGGGAGGGCCAGAACGAGCAGTACTTC. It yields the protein CASSPWGEGQNEQYF.

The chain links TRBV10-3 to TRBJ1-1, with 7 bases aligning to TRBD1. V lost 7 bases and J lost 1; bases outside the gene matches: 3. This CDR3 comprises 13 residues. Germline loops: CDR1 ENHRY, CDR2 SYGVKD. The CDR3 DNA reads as TGTGCCATCATGGACAGGACGAACACTGAAGCTTTCTTT. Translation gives CAIMDRTNTEAFF.

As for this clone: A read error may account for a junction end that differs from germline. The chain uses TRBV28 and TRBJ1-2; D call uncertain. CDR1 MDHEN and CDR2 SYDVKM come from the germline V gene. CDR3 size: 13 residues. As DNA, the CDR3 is TGTGCCAACAGTTTCGGGGAGAACTATGGCTACACCTTC. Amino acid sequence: CANSFGENYGYTF.

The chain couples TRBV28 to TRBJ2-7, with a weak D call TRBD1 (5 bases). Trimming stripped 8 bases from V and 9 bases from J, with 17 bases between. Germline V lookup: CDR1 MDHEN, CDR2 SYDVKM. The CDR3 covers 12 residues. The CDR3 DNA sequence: TGTGCCAGCGCAGGGCAGGCCGGCGGGCAGTACTTC. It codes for CASAGQAGGQYF.

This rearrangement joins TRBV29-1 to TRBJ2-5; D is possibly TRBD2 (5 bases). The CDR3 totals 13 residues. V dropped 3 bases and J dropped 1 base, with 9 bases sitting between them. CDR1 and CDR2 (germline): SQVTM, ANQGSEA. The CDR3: CSVDGAAQETQYF. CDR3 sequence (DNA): TGCAGCGTTGACGGAGCGGCCCAAGAGACCCAGTACTTC.